This entry features one T cell receptor (beta chain) sequence. Its antigen is still unknown. One base away there is no much larger clone; base qualities are not given. Library construction relied on PCR. DNA from cultured CD4+ T cells was subjected to TCR sequencing with the Oncomine TCR Beta short-read assay at the Johns Hopkins FTIC core. The QIAamp micro DNA kit was used to extract genomic DNA from the cultured CD4+ T cells. Oncomine TCR Beta libraries made from cultured CD4+ T cells were pooled using unique dual indexes and sequenced on an Illumina iSeq 100. In the source study's methods: Non-productive sequences were filtered out, and CDR3s that did not start with C, did not end with F or W, or were shorter than 7 amino acids were discarded. The MANAFEST web application identified antigen-specific clonotypes by comparing peptide-stimulated wells against reference wells and other culture wells. For a clone to be called positive, the clone needed an FDR below 0.05, an odds ratio above 5, and a productive frequency above 0.1% in at least two of three replicate wells. Cross-reactive clonotypes were defined as significantly expanded in both SARS-CoV-2 spike wells and at least one common cold coronavirus spike condition. Levenshtein distances (stringdist) and unrooted phylogenetic trees (ape) in R version 3.6.1 were used to assess CDR3 homology. TCRdb reanalyzed the raw reads on its own, using fastp at Q25 for trimming and MiXCR for clone calling, and kept in-frame beta chains. Identical CDR3 protein sequences are pooled into one entry, listed with their most common genes and DNA. The V and J calls and clone size are TCRdb's, not the authors'. Recorded for this sample are nearly 15,000 distinct CDR3 sequences; about 83% of them occurred a single time. The ten biggest clones cover 9.6% of the sample.

V is trimmed back by 8 bases and J by 7 bases, and the junction contains 5 bases that no gene match accounts for. There are 13 amino acids in the CDR3, from cysteine to phenylalanine inclusive. This entry keeps only the CDR3 DNA: 39 bases, framed from base 1. The germline V gene gives CDR1 as MNHNS and CDR2 as SASEGT. The treatment or condition tag for this specimen amounts to: approximately 9-day PBMC culture with coronavirus spike peptide pools or control peptides (ViraFEST assay). The study used the ViraFEST assay, which expanded antigen-specific T cells with peptide pools and then identified expanded clonotypes by TCR sequencing. Negative nucleocapsid antibody tests before and after vaccination confirmed that the healthy vaccine recipients had no prior SARS-CoV-2 infection. Each well held millions of PBMCs cultured with 10 ug/ml peptide pools in IMDM containing approximately 4.8% human AB serum and 8 to 10 IU/ml IL-2. On days 3 and 7, half of the culture medium was replaced with fresh IL-2-containing medium. CD4+ T cells were isolated after roughly 10 days of culture through negative selection using the EasySep CD4+ T cell isolation kit. PBMCs were separated from whole blood using Ficoll-Paque Plus gradient centrifugation and then either used fresh or cryopreserved at -140C. Each culture condition was generally run in triplicate wells.

This record comes from a study of vaccination and CD4 T cells after COVID-19 (dated by TCRdb to 2021 to 2024). About the investigation overall: The convalescent cohort comprised six males and four females, including two Hispanic individuals, seven Caucasians, two Asians and one multiracial person. Each participant got two doses of either the Pfizer-BioNTech BNT162b2 vaccine (n=8) or the Moderna mRNA-1273 vaccine (n=2). Post-COVID blood samples were collected from convalescent patients a median of around 100 days after diagnosis, with a range of about 35 to 161 days. Post-vaccine blood samples were obtained a median of about 72 days after the second vaccine dose, with a range of about 14 to 250 days. The cultures were stimulated with overlapping spike peptide pools from SARS-CoV-2 and from the common cold coronaviruses HCoV-NL63, HCoV-OC43 and HCoV-229E. In control cultures, a CEFX viral epitope pool was used as positive control, an HIV-1 Nef peptide pool was used as negative control, or no peptide was added. In ten to eleven COVID-19 convalescent patients and a handful of infection-naive healthy vaccine recipients, the spike-specific CD4+ TCR repertoire before mRNA vaccination was compared with the repertoire after mRNA vaccination.

Overall study outcomes, separate from this receptor: In convalescent patients, nearly all vaccine-specific clones (304 of 307) were found to be mono-reactive for SARS-CoV-2 spike rather than cross-reactive with common cold coronaviruses. In convalescent patients, a median 86.3% of post-vaccine SARS-CoV-2-reactive clones were detected only after vaccination, suggesting vaccine-specific priming. Although the median number of SARS-CoV-2-reactive clonotypes went up from around 19 after infection to more than 30 after vaccination, the increase was not significant. Only a relatively small number of convalescent patients were included in the study, and early timepoints following natural infection were not analyzed.

The rearrangement combines TRBV6-1 with TRBJ1-5; TRBD1 aligns with 10 central bases. The sample consisted of CD4+ T cells from blood, cultured in vitro, taken after SARS-CoV-2 vaccination. The origin of this receptor is a human donor who received a COVID-19 vaccine. The DNA is TGTGCCAGCGCCGGGACAGGGGACCAGCCCCAGCATTTT. Its translation is CASAGTGDQPQHF.